The rows below give T cell receptor beta chains drawn from one sample of a study of blood T cell repertoires in COVID-19. Data came from immunoSEQ multiplex PCR; TCRdb stores just in-frame clones and leaves some out. Of about 220,000 clones detected, around 84% appear once; the ten largest clones hold about 9.7%. Sequences were obtained from peripheral blood. All receptors derive from a man aged 50 or older with active or convalescent COVID-19. Each CDR3 is given with its conserved first and last residue. D genes are given only for firm matches. Some rows have no size entry. The others give once, few or many, or a class for an expanded clone.

clone_size	v_call	j_call	d_call	cdr3_aa	cdr3_nt
-	TRBV5-1	TRBJ2-5	TRBD2	CASSLSAGEETQYF	TGCGCCAGCAGCTTATCAGCGGGGGAAGAGACCCAGTACTTC
-	TRBV21-1	TRBJ2-3	-	CASSPRLAGVGSTDTQYF	TGTGCCAGCAGCCCCCGACTAGCGGGAGTAGGTTCCACAGATACGCAGTATTTT
-	TRBV5-4	TRBJ2-5	TRBD1	CASSDRDRETQYF	TGTGCCAGCAGCGACAGGGATCGGGAGACCCAGTACTTC
few	TRBV25-1	TRBJ2-1	TRBD2	CASSEYIAGGPNEQFF	TGTGCCAGCAGTGAATATATAGCGGGGGGGCCCAATGAGCAGTTCTTC
-	TRBV5-6	TRBJ2-7	-	CASSSIQRDYEQYF	TGTGCCAGCAGCTCGATACAGAGGGACTACGAGCAGTACTTC
few	TRBV6-5	TRBJ1-1	TRBD1	CASSLQGGTEAFF	TGTGCCAGCAGCCTACAGGGGGGGACTGAAGCTTTCTTT
few	TRBV5-1	TRBJ2-4	TRBD1	CASSVTGAVAKNIQYF	TGCGCCAGCAGCGTGACAGGGGCCGTAGCCAAAAACATTCAGTACTTC
-	TRBV28	TRBJ2-7	-	CASTWATVSYEQYF	TGTGCCAGCACGTGGGCCACCGTCTCCTACGAGCAGTACTTC
-	TRBV7-8	TRBJ2-3	-	CASSPTGRTDTQYF	TGTGCCAGCAGTCCGACTGGTCGCACAGATACGCAGTATTTT
-	TRBV28	TRBJ2-5	-	CATWDPRGAWETQYF	TGTGCCACCTGGGATCCTCGGGGGGCGTGGGAGACCCAGTACTTC
-	TRBV11-2	TRBJ2-5	-	CASSLGPGWTQYF	TGTGCCAGCAGCCTAGGGCCCGGGTGGACCCAGTACTTC
few	TRBV28	TRBJ1-4	TRBD1	CASSLAYRGKLFF	TGTGCCAGCAGTTTAGCCTACAGGGGGAAACTGTTTTTT
-	TRBV28	TRBJ1-5	TRBD1	CASSRQGAGQPQHF	TGTGCCAGCAGTCGACAGGGGGCGGGTCAGCCCCAGCATTTT
-	TRBV5-1	TRBJ2-1	TRBD2	CASTFSGPPQYEQFF	TGCGCCAGCACCTTTAGCGGGCCCCCGCAATATGAGCAGTTCTTC
-	TRBV7-9	TRBJ2-5	-	CASSGRLAQETQYF	TGTGCCAGCAGCGGAAGACTGGCACAAGAGACCCAGTACTTC
-	TRBV4-1	TRBJ2-2	TRBD1	CASSLGQGATGELFF	TGCGCCAGCAGCCTGGGACAGGGGGCCACCGGGGAGCTGTTTTTT
-	TRBV28	TRBJ1-3	-	CASSLFWTTGNTIYF	TGTGCCAGCAGTTTATTCTGGACAACCGGAAACACCATATATTTT
few	TRBV7-9	TRBJ1-2	-	CASSGTGVTAGYTF	TGTGCCAGCAGCGGTACGGGGGTTACGGCGGGCTACACCTTC
once	TRBV7-9	TRBJ1-2	-	CASSLAAEGGYTF	TGTGCCAGCAGCTTAGCCGCGGAAGGAGGCTACACCTTC
-	TRBV19	TRBJ2-6	TRBD1	CASSWAGQVLSGANVLTF	TGTGCCAGTAGTTGGGCGGGACAGGTGCTTTCTGGGGCCAACGTCCTGACTTTC
-	TRBV7-2	TRBJ2-5	-	CASSLQRTQETQYF	TGTGCCAGCAGCTTACAGCGGACGCAAGAGACCCAGTACTTC
-	TRBV27	TRBJ2-3	TRBD2	CASSLVKRGGVDTQYF	TGTGCCAGCAGTTTAGTCAAGCGGGGGGGCGTAGATACGCAGTATTTT
-	TRBV9	TRBJ1-1	-	CASSADVGGTEAFF	TGTGCCAGCAGCGCAGACGTCGGGGGGACTGAAGCTTTCTTT
-	TRBV3-1/TRBV3-2	TRBJ1-2	-	CASSATTEDGYTF	TGTGCCAGCAGCGCCACGACTGAGGATGGCTACACCTTC
once	TRBV6-5	TRBJ1-5	-	CASSLSAQFNQPQHF	TGTGCCAGCAGTTTGTCAGCGCAATTCAATCAGCCCCAGCATTTT
-	TRBV19	TRBJ1-1	TRBD1	CASRAGPGGVFPVAEAFF	TGTGCCAGTAGGGCCGGGCCAGGGGGTGTTTTCCCGGTCGCTGAAGCTTTCTTT
-	TRBV6-5	TRBJ1-1	-	CASSPRDRTEAFF	TGTGCCAGCAGTCCCAGGGATAGAACTGAAGCTTTCTTT
-	TRBV5-4	TRBJ1-2	-	CASSRWGVGGRTGYTF	TGTGCCAGCAGCCGTTGGGGTGTAGGGGGACGTACAGGCTACACCTTC
-	TRBV4-2	TRBJ1-2	-	CASSQEWRFYGYTF	TGTGCCAGCAGCCAAGAATGGCGGTTCTATGGCTACACCTTC
once	TRBV18	TRBJ2-6	-	CASSWKQGAGANVLTF	TGTGCCAGCTCCTGGAAACAGGGCGCTGGGGCCAACGTCCTGACTTTC
-	TRBV28	TRBJ1-5	-	CASSTSRDTYNQPQHF	TGTGCCAGCAGTACTTCACGGGACACCTACAATCAGCCCCAGCATTTT
-	TRBV27	TRBJ1-5	-	CASSHPGSNQPQHF	TGTGCCAGCAGTCACCCCGGGTCGAATCAGCCCCAGCATTTT
-	TRBV11-2	TRBJ2-3	TRBD2	CASSSWTSGFADTQYF	TGTGCCAGCAGCTCTTGGACTAGCGGGTTTGCAGATACGCAGTATTTT
-	TRBV20-1	TRBJ2-1	-	CSASYYGQFF	TGCAGTGCTAGTTACTACGGCCAGTTCTTC
few	TRBV28	TRBJ1-6	-	CASSFRGNNSPLHF	TGTGCCAGCAGTTTTAGGGGTAATAATTCACCCCTCCACTTT
few	TRBV7-2	TRBJ1-2	-	CASSLEQDYGYTF	TGTGCCAGCAGCTTAGAACAGGACTATGGCTACACCTTC
-	TRBV29-1	TRBJ2-3	TRBD2	CSVTGTSGSSTDTQYF	TGCAGCGTGACCGGGACTAGCGGATCTAGCACAGATACGCAGTATTTT
-	TRBV7-9	TRBJ2-2	-	CASRLNTGELFF	TGTGCCAGCAGACTGAACACCGGGGAGCTGTTTTTT
-	TRBV7-3	TRBJ2-1	TRBD2	CASSPQGGGGYNEQFF	TGTGCCAGCAGCCCCCAGGGCGGCGGGGGGTACAATGAGCAGTTCTTC
many	TRBV7-2	TRBJ2-3	TRBD2	CASSVLAGTDTQYF	TGTGCCAGCAGCGTGCTAGCGGGAACAGATACGCAGTATTTT
-	TRBV7-6	TRBJ2-1	-	CASSLGHRVNEQFF	TGTGCCAGCAGCTTAGGACACCGAGTAAATGAGCAGTTCTTC
-	TRBV4-3	TRBJ1-5	-	CASSQDPGRRAQHF	TGCGCCAGCAGCCAAGATCCGGGGAGAAGGGCCCAGCATTTT
many	TRBV12-5	TRBJ2-1	TRBD2	CASGLTLPPGTSGSITYNEQFF	TGTGCTAGTGGTTTGACCCTACCCCCCGGGACTAGCGGGAGTATCACCTACAATGAGCAGTTCTTC
-	TRBV28	TRBJ2-1	TRBD2	CASSSMGLAGDNEQFF	TGTGCCAGCAGTTCGATGGGACTAGCGGGAGACAATGAGCAGTTCTTC
few	TRBV27	TRBJ1-3	TRBD1	CASRRTGAGNTIYF	TGTGCCAGCAGGCGGACAGGGGCTGGAAACACCATATATTTT
-	TRBV6-2/TRBV6-3	TRBJ2-7	TRBD1	CASSDPRTGNEQYF	TGTGCCAGCAGTGACCCCCGGACAGGTAACGAGCAGTACTTC
-	TRBV7-9	TRBJ1-4	-	CASSETELLFF	TGTGCCAGCAGCGAAACAGAGCTCCTCTTTTTT
-	TRBV2	TRBJ1-1	-	CASSERWVGAGATNTEAFF	TGTGCCAGCAGTGAAAGGTGGGTCGGGGCAGGGGCAACGAACACTGAAGCTTTCTTT
-	TRBV7-2	TRBJ2-3	-	CASSLGGPGDTQYF	TGTGCCAGCAGCTTAGGGGGGCCGGGTGATACGCAGTATTTT
-	TRBV6-2/TRBV6-3	TRBJ2-3	-	CASSYGGVVDTQYF	TGTGCCAGCAGTTATGGCGGGGTGGTAGATACGCAGTATTTT
once	TRBV6-1	TRBJ1-1	TRBD1	CASSEGTAENTEAFF	TGTGCCAGCAGTGAGGGGACAGCGGAGAACACTGAAGCTTTCTTT
-	TRBV6-6	TRBJ2-7	-	CASSYTTTGHTYF	TGTGCCAGCAGTTACACGACCACTGGGCATACGTACTTC
-	TRBV5-4	TRBJ2-1	TRBD2	CASSSGTSGGSEQFF	TGTGCCAGCAGCTCCGGGACTAGCGGGGGGAGTGAGCAGTTCTTC
once	TRBV18	TRBJ2-7	-	CASSPVRDSHYEQYF	TGTGCCAGCTCACCGGTAAGGGACTCACACTACGAGCAGTACTTC
once	TRBV30	TRBJ1-2	TRBD1	CAWNSGVFGQGESGYTF	TGTGCCTGGAATTCCGGGGTATTTGGCCAGGGGGAATCTGGCTACACCTTC
-	TRBV11-2	TRBJ1-3	-	CASSHRPDSGNTIYF	TGTGCCAGCAGCCACAGGCCAGACTCTGGAAACACCATATATTTT